This T cell receptor beta chain comes out of a study of blood T cell repertoires in COVID-19. Overall study: Donors in the United States, Italy and Spain gave samples during acute or convalescent COVID-19.

The CDR3 sequence is 12 residues long. Trimming pared 3 bases from V and 5 bases from J, leaving 7 bases between. Germline V gene sequence: CDR1 SGDLS, CDR2 YYNGEE. Only in-frame clones appear in the TCRdb table, and some are missing; sequencing was by immunoSEQ multiplex PCR. The sample carries about 120,000 clones, approximately 80% recorded once. The sequence derives from a man in his fifties or sixties with acute or convalescent COVID-19. The chain employs TRBV9 and TRBJ2-3; D uncertain. Sequenced: peripheral blood. The CDR3 reads CASSAAVDTQYF. CDR3 coding DNA: TGTGCCAGCAGCGCCGCGGTAGATACGCAGTATTTT.